Sequencing of this TCR beta chain was carried out in a study of shared clonotypes between healthy human individuals (dated by TCRdb to 2020 to 2021). As for the study more broadly: Three men and a couple of women, aged 18 to 49 years, made up the cohort. The study deeply sequenced blood TCR repertoires of about 5 healthy adults to estimate repertoire size and the extent of clonotype sharing between individuals. To increase sequencing depth and limit assay-specific biases, different laboratories used diverse techniques to prepare libraries and sequence TCR repertoires. Between about 0.85 and 8.9 billion PBMCs per donor were obtained by leukapheresis.

The CDR3, cysteine through phenylalanine, is 17 amino acids long. Only the CDR3 DNA stays, 51 bases, in frame from base 1. Here V drops 1 base and J drops 1 base, and the junction holds 7 bases not matched to any gene. The germline V gene gives CDR1 as LGHNA and CDR2 as YNFKEQ. Healthy HIV-negative adults with no recently reported acute infections or vaccinations were included as donors. All donors were Caucasian adults living in Nashville, Tennessee, USA. For unsorted samples, roughly 86 million PBMCs were counted and genomic DNA was extracted with the QIAamp DNA Blood Mini kit. Blood was obtained by leukapheresis, after which PBMCs were separated by Ficoll-Histopaque density gradient centrifugation and cryopreserved in liquid nitrogen vapor phase. Using the deep immunoSEQ assay, multiplex PCR amplified TCR CDR3 regions from genomic DNA. Extracted genomic DNA from each cell subset was distributed evenly across all wells of several immunoSEQ 96-well plates, and each plate was treated as a replicate. Each replicate PCR for unsorted PBMC received about 300 ng genomic DNA, equal to about 30,000 T cell genomes. Ten immunoSEQ deep assay plates were used to sequence the unsorted PBMC genomic DNA. Purified libraries were measured with a Qubit 3.0 fluorometer, size-checked on a Bioanalyzer 2100, and measured again with the KAPA Library Quantification kit. A separate single-read 150-cycle Illumina NextSeq 550 flow cell was used to sequence each immunoSEQ 96-well plate. Under the source paper's analysis protocol: Because the immunoSEQ output held only junctional sequences and lacked quality scores, the filtering could not match the filtering applied to full-length reads. To assign V/J genes and CDR3, sequences were annotated against IMGT germline references using PyIR, a Python wrapper for IgBLAST v1.9. Reads were removed for weak V/J assignments (E-value above 1e-6), missing CDR3, stop codons, out-of-frame junctions, or ambiguous translated residues. V3J clonotypes were defined by identical inferred V gene, J gene, and CDR3 amino acid sequence. Percentage overlap between repertoires was calculated by dividing the number of shared unique clonotypes by the size of the smaller repertoire. Three approaches were used to assess repertoire richness: RTK rarefaction, the Chao1 estimator, and Recon v2.1 estimates of unobserved clonotypes. TCRdb limited this immuneACCESS table to in-frame rearrangements with V and J called. A share of clones is missing; checked studies link under half to unresolved V genes, and the rest is unexplained. V and J calls and clone size are as listed in that table; D and trimming were resolved from the DNA. The table for this sample lists approximately 470,000 clones; approximately 84% of them were counted only once. Together, the top ten hold about 13% of the sample.

Broad study findings and their caveats: Only blood was sampled, and tissue TCR repertoires likely differ from those in blood. Because the study included a small number of donors, the genetic and exposure-history diversity represented was limited. Pairwise subsampling indicated that sequencing depth was expected to affect the degree of clonotype sharing among donors.

With regard to this clone: The antigen it binds to is not known. Within one base of it there is no much larger clone, and no base qualities were kept.

The V gene is TRBV4-2 and the J gene is TRBJ2-3, with 8 bases in between that match TRBD2. The TCR originated in a woman in her forties in good health. Some clones in this sample may be carry-over from other donors' samples. What was sequenced was PBMCs. The DNA sequence is as follows: TGTGCCAGCAGCCAAGGTTCAGCGGGAGATCGCACAGATACGCAGTATTTT. The resulting protein is CASSQGSAGDRTDTQYF.